The 32 T cell receptor beta chains listed next were all sequenced from one sample in a study of patients and donors after allogeneic stem cell transplantation. TCRdb used MiXCR to reprocess the RT-PCR reads, holding one entry per CDR3 protein. This repertoire shows fewer than 500,000 distinct CDR3 sequences, 16% found once; its top ten account for just over 7%. The specimen was blood, either unsorted or a sorted T cell fraction (not recorded which). These receptors were collected from a human donor who was either an allogeneic HSCT recipient or a stem cell or donor lymphocyte infusion donor (not recorded which). It is not recorded whose cells these are; they may come from a transplant donor.

Ten or more counts support this clonotype. The rearrangement joins TRBV12-3 or TRBV12-4 to TRBJ2-7; TRBD2 might be the D (5 bases). V was clipped by 6 bases and J by 0 bases, with 18 bases between them. The CDR3 has 16 residues. The CDR3 DNA reads TGTGCCAGCAGATCAAGATTTAGCGCGACCTCCTACGAGCAGTACTTC. Translated: CASRSRFSATSYEQYF.

This clonotype has a count of ten or more. The CDR3 ends on some other residue instead of the conserved phenylalanine or tryptophan, so this is likely a read error. Because the CDR3's place on the DNA is in doubt, the DNA is left out and the CDR3 is given as listed by TCRdb. The chain joins TRBV11-2 to TRBJ1-2; TRBD1, the table's D call, lacks a check against the DNA. Germline V gene data show CDR1 as SGHAT and CDR2 as FQNNGV. The CDR3 numbers 12 amino acids, ends counted. The CDR3: CASSLHSGTVFS.

The CDR3 DNA is TGTGCCAGCAGTATTACAGGGGGCGTCGGGGCTGGGGCCAACGTCCTGACTTTC. Protein: CASSITGGVGAGANVLTF. The chain is built from TRBV25-1 and TRBJ2-6; 9 bases match TRBD1. Germline CDR1 and CDR2: MGHDK and SYGVNS. This CDR3 has 18 residues. V lost 5 bases and J lost 2; bases outside the gene matches: 10.

V and J are TRBV9 and TRBJ2-3, with unresolved D. The germline CDR1 and CDR2 sequences are SGDLS and YYNGEE. The germline V and J ends were trimmed by 0 bases and 8 bases, with 10 bases remaining between them. The CDR3 consists of 13 residues. CDR3 nucleotide sequence: TGTGCCAGCAGCGTAGCGGCGACTGCTACGCAGTATTTT. Translating it yields CASSVAATATQYF.

A few counts support this clonotype. V usage is TRBV20-1 and J usage is TRBJ1-4; no clear D gene. The CDR3 covers 13 residues. Germline CDR1 reads DFQATT; CDR2 reads SNEGSKA (reference sequence). Trimming took off 5 bases at V and 6 bases at J, with 13 bases between the two ends. The CDR3 spells CSAYAAKDEKLFF. DNA of the CDR3: TGCAGTGCTTACGCAGCGAAGGATGAAAAACTGTTTTTT.

This clonotype appeared a few times. CDR3 sequence (DNA): TGTGCCAGCAGCCTCAGAGGAGGGCTAAATTCACCCCTCCACTTT. It encodes CASSLRGGLNSPLHF. This rearrangement joins TRBV7-9 to TRBJ1-6; D is unresolved. Germline-derived CDR1 and CDR2 are SEHNR and FQNEAQ (reference sequence). This CDR3 comprises 15 residues. Trimming took 5 bases from V and 7 from J, leaving 15 bases between them.

The sample holds many counts of this clonotype. The chain links TRBV29-1 to TRBJ2-5, with no clear D. Germline V CDR1 and CDR2: SQVTM, ANQGSEA. This CDR3 contains 10 residues. Trimming removed 6 bases at V and 1 base at J, with 3 bases between. Here the CDR3 reads CSVGQETQYF. Here the CDR3 DNA reads TGCAGCGTAGGCCAAGAGACCCAGTACTTC.

This clonotype was seen only a few times. V is TRBV3-1 and J is TRBJ2-6; D not resolved. The CDR3 has 15 residues. Deletions cut 4 bases from V and 0 bases from J, with 7 bases between. In germline, CDR1 is LGHDT, CDR2 YNNKEL (reference sequence). In DNA form, the CDR3 reads TGTGCCAGCAGCCTTCGGACCTCTGGGGCCAACGTCCTGACTTTC. Protein sequence: CASSLRTSGANVLTF.

The chain links TRBV20-1 to TRBJ2-7; a possible D gene is TRBD2 (6 bases). V was clipped by 6 bases and J by 7 bases, with 22 bases between them. CDR3 size: 14 residues. Germline-derived CDR1 and CDR2 are DFQATT and SNEGSKA (reference sequence). The CDR3 spells CSAHPSAGRREQYF. The CDR3 DNA sequence: TGCAGTGCCCACCCTAGCGCGGGGAGGAGGGAGCAGTACTTC.

This clonotype was seen repeatedly, ten times or more. The chain links TRBV2 to TRBJ2-1, with D tentatively TRBD2 (7 bases). The V gene's germline CDR1 is SNHLY and CDR2 FYNNEI. The CDR3 is made up of 14 amino acids. V shed 5 bases and J shed 8 bases, with 16 bases lying between them. The chain's CDR3 is CASSLRGGGDEQFF. In DNA form, the CDR3 reads TGTGCCAGCAGTCTGAGGGGGGGAGGGGATGAGCAGTTCTTC.

J is TRBJ2-4 and V is TRBV7-9, with 7 positions matching TRBD1. This CDR3 is built from 14 residues. The trim removed 5 bases at V and 1 base at J, leaving 2 bases unmatched. CDR1 SEHNR and CDR2 FQNEAQ come from the germline V gene (reference sequence). The CDR3 bases are TGTGCCAGCAGCCGGGGACAGGCCAAAAACATTCAGTACTTC. Translated: CASSRGQAKNIQYF.

This clonotype was counted at least ten times. The rearrangement links TRBV20-1 to TRBJ2-2; 12 bases map to TRBD2. CDR3 length equals 16 residues. Germline V gives CDR1 DFQATT, CDR2 SNEGSKA (reference sequence). Unmatched junction bases numbered 5, after V lost 6 bases and J lost 0 bases. CDR3: CSAQTSGSPNTGELFF. The CDR3 DNA sequence: TGCAGTGCCCAGACTAGCGGGAGTCCGAACACCGGGGAGCTGTTTTTT.

The chain joins TRBV20-1 to TRBJ2-7; TRBD2 matches 7 bases. Germline V gene sequence: CDR1 DFQATT, CDR2 SNEGSKA (reference sequence). Trimming cost V 3 bases and J 6 bases; bases outside gene matches: 11. CDR3 length equals 14 residues. This CDR3 is CSASLVGGVPEQYF. CDR3 DNA: TGCAGTGCTAGTTTAGTGGGAGGGGTCCCCGAGCAGTACTTC.

This clonotype was counted between two and nine times. The rearrangement uses TRBV6-1 and TRBJ1-3; TRBD1 aligns across 8 bases. This CDR3 has 15 residues. J lost 4 bases, V lost 6 bases, and 8 bases had no gene match. Germline loops: CDR1 MNHNS, CDR2 SASEGT. The CDR3, as DNA: TGTGCCAGCAGCCTAACGACAGGGGTCGGAAACACCATATATTTT. Its translation: CASSLTTGVGNTIYF.

The chain couples TRBV7-2 to TRBJ2-3; 12 positions agree with TRBD2. This CDR3 has 19 amino acids. CDR1 is SGHTA, CDR2 FQGNSA, per germline. Unmatched junction bases numbered 8, after V lost 0 bases and J lost 1 base. The CDR3: CASSLALLAGGGGTDTQYF. The DNA for the CDR3 is TGTGCCAGCAGCTTAGCGTTACTAGCGGGAGGTGGGGGCACAGATACGCAGTATTTT.

This clonotype was seen a handful of times. The rearrangement joins TRBV20-1 to TRBJ1-1, with D possibly TRBD1 on 6 matching bases. The CDR3 totals 13 residues. Germline lookup yields CDR1 DFQATT and CDR2 SNEGSKA (reference sequence). The CDR3 region has the DNA TGCGGTAGAGATTCAGGGGTGAACACTGAAGCTTTCTTT. This sequence encodes CGRDSGVNTEAFF.

The rearrangement links TRBV30 to TRBJ2-7, with no clear D. The V end lost 1 base, the J end lost 3 bases, and 19 bases lay between the germline ends. The CDR3 has 16 amino acids. The germline CDR1 and CDR2 sequences are GTSNPN and SVGIG (reference sequence). CDR3 region: CAWSGRIERVYYEQYF. The DNA for the CDR3 is TGTGCCTGGAGTGGTCGGATTGAAAGGGTTTACTACGAGCAGTACTTC.

This clonotype was observed many times. This chain connects TRBV20-1 to TRBJ1-5; D may be TRBD1 (6 bases). Trimming stripped 3 bases from V and 7 bases from J, with 16 bases between. This CDR3 has 14 residues. CDR1 is DFQATT, CDR2 SNEGSKA, per germline (reference sequence). CDR3 nucleotide sequence: TGCAGTGCTAGTTCTAAACAGGGTTGGCAGCCCCAGCATTTT. Encoded protein: CSASSKQGWQPQHF.

The J gene is TRBJ1-2, the V gene TRBV29-1; 11 nucleotides align to TRBD1. V lost 4 bases, J lost 4 bases, and 11 bases stayed unmatched. CDR3 length: 16 amino acids. Germline CDR1 SQVTM, CDR2 ANQGSEA. CDR3: CSVGSGTGGVGYGYTF. In nucleotides, the CDR3 is TGCAGCGTTGGATCCGGGACAGGGGGTGTCGGCTATGGCTACACCTTC.

This clonotype was counted between two and nine times. The V and J genes are TRBV20-1 and TRBJ2-2; D is perhaps TRBD1 (5 bases). Germline loops: CDR1 DFQATT, CDR2 SNEGSKA (reference sequence). The CDR3 runs 12 residues. The V and J ends lost 2 bases and 5 bases respectively, with 6 bases between them. The CDR3 DNA follows: TGCAGTGCTAGAAGGGGAACCGGGGAGCTGTTTTTT. This gives the protein CSARRGTGELFF.

The rearrangement links TRBV5-1 to TRBJ1-2; no reliable D call. Trimming took off 0 bases at V and 8 bases at J, with 20 bases between the two ends. CDR1 and CDR2 (germline): SGHRS, YFSETQ. This CDR3 region has 16 residues. The CDR3 loop is CASSLAREWRRDGYTF. The CDR3 nucleotides are TGCGCCAGCAGCTTGGCACGCGAGTGGAGGCGCGACGGCTACACCTTC.

The gene calls are TRBV5-6 and TRBJ2-7, with unresolved D. Germline V gene sequence: CDR1 SGHDT, CDR2 YYEEEE. Trimming shortened V by 2 bases and J by 3 bases, and 21 bases separated the two germline ends. The CDR3 has 17 residues. The CDR3 DNA is TGTGCCAGCAGCTTTCGTCGTAGAGACTGGAAGGGCTACGAGCAGTACTTC. Translated: CASSFRRRDWKGYEQYF.

The chain is built from TRBV30 and TRBJ1-5; possibly TRBD1 for D (5 bases). The CDR3 is made up of 18 amino acids. Germline values: CDR1 GTSNPN, CDR2 SVGIG (reference sequence). Trimming stripped 0 bases from V and 0 bases from J, with 18 bases between. The DNA for the CDR3 is TGTGCCTGGAGTGTACGGGGCAGGACAAAGTATAGCAATCAGCCCCAGCATTTT. This sequence encodes CAWSVRGRTKYSNQPQHF.

The genes are TRBV4-2 and TRBJ1-5; unclear D gene. Trimming left V 0 bases short and J 3 bases short, with 6 bases between. CDR1 is LGHNA, CDR2 YNFKEQ, per germline. This CDR3 contains 14 residues. CDR3 nucleotide sequence: TGTGCCAGCAGCCAAGATCTCAACAATCAGCCCCAGCATTTT. Translated, it gives CASSQDLNNQPQHF.

This clonotype was counted between two and nine times. The chain employs TRBV20-1 and TRBJ1-5; a possible D gene is TRBD1 (5 bases). V was trimmed by 1 base and J by 12 bases, leaving 16 bases between them. The CDR3 loop spans 13 amino acids. Looked up from germline, CDR1 is DFQATT and CDR2 is SNEGSKA (reference sequence). Here the CDR3 DNA reads TGCAGTGCTAGAGGTGTTAGGGACCTCGGCCAGCATTTT. This encodes CSARGVRDLGQHF.

This clonotype came up a few times. The chain uses TRBV29-1 and TRBJ1-4, with D hard to call. CDR1 is SQVTM, CDR2 ANQGSEA, per germline. Trimming took 3 bases from V and 8 from J, leaving 19 bases between them. The CDR3 loop spans 15 amino acids. The CDR3 spells CSVEEPDPPREKLFF. CDR3 coding DNA: TGCAGCGTTGAGGAACCTGATCCACCTCGGGAAAAACTGTTTTTT. The full variable domain, in which reference TRBV29-1 and TRBJ1-4 provide the parts outside the CDR3, is SAVISQKPSRDICQRGTSLTIQCQVDSQVTMMFWYRQQPGQSLTLIATANQGSEATYESGFVIDKFPISRPNLTFSTLTVSNMSPEDSSIYLCSVEEPDPPREKLFFGSGTQLSVL.

There are a few counts of this clonotype. The chain is built from TRBV6-5 and TRBJ2-5; 10 bases map to TRBD2. Trimming took 0 bases from V and 5 from J; bases not matched to a gene: 6. Germline CDR1 MNHEY, CDR2 SVGAGI. CDR3 size: 16 residues. The CDR3 DNA is TGTGCCAGCAGTTACTCGGAGCTAGCGGGAGTTGAGACCCAGTACTTC. Protein sequence: CASSYSELAGVETQYF.

In this sample, this clonotype turned up a few times. The chain has TRBV20-1 and TRBJ2-7; maybe TRBD1 (5 bases). Germline loops: CDR1 DFQATT, CDR2 SNEGSKA (reference sequence). The CDR3 extends over 12 amino acids. V gave up 6 bases and J gave up 2 bases, with 11 bases separating them. The CDR3 nucleotides read TGCAGTGCCCAGGGTCCCCCCTACGAGCAGTACTTC. As protein: CSAQGPPYEQYF.

This clonotype has more than one count but fewer than ten. The rearrangement links TRBV6-2 or TRBV6-3 to TRBJ1-2; 9 bases fit TRBD1. This CDR3 region has 13 residues. Germline V gives CDR1 MNHEY, CDR2 SVGEGT. With 6 bases clipped from V and 8 bases from J, the junction kept 7 bases outside the gene matches. The CDR3 region has the DNA TGTGCCAGCAGCCGCAACAGGGGGCAAGGCTACACCTTC. Residues: CASSRNRGQGYTF.

This clonotype was seen more than once but under ten times. The chain employs TRBV20-1 and TRBJ2-5; TRBD2 matches at 12 bases. This CDR3 spans 16 amino acids. J was trimmed by 5 bases and V by 3 bases; bases with no gene match: 10. Germline CDR1 and CDR2: DFQATT and SNEGSKA (reference sequence). This CDR3 reads CSASFPTSGRFETQYF. In DNA, the CDR3 is TGCAGTGCTAGTTTTCCGACTAGCGGGAGATTCGAGACCCAGTACTTC.

This clonotype was seen more than once but under ten times. V usage is TRBV5-6 and J usage is TRBJ2-7, with D uncertain. The CDR3 length is 15 residues. In germline, CDR1 is SGHDT, CDR2 YYEEEE. V lost 0 bases to trimming and J lost 2 bases, with 12 bases between them. CDR3 amino acids: CASSLGYRPTYEQYF. The DNA for the CDR3 is TGTGCCAGCAGCTTGGGGTATCGGCCCACCTACGAGCAGTACTTC. The complete variable domain, with remaining parts taken from reference TRBV5-6 and TRBJ2-7, reads DAGVTQSPTHLIKTRGQQVTLRCSPKSGHDTVSWYQQALGQGPQFIFQYYEEEERQRGNFPDRFSGHQFPNYSSELNVNALLLGDSALYLCASSLGYRPTYEQYFGPGTRLTVT.

The rearrangement joins TRBV7-9 to TRBJ2-1; D gene ambiguous. The germline gives CDR1 SEHNR, CDR2 FQNEAQ (reference sequence). Trimming removed 4 bases at V and 7 bases at J, with 14 bases between. The CDR3 is 14 residues long. CDR3 sequence (DNA): TGTGCCAGCAGCTCCGACACAAAGGTGAATGAGCAGTTCTTC. Its translation: CASSSDTKVNEQFF.